This TCR beta chain was recovered during a study of vaccination effects on CD4 cells after COVID-19 (dated by TCRdb to 2021 to 2024). For context, the study as a whole: Across the study, the median time from the second dose to post-vaccine sampling was 72 days (range 14 to 241). SARS-CoV-2 spike-specific CD4+ TCR repertoires were compared before and after mRNA vaccination in COVID-19 convalescent patients and in infection-naive vaccine recipients. The full study included some eleven COVID-19 convalescent patients and several SARS-CoV-2-naive healthy vaccine recipients. Cultures from other donors in the study were sequenced using the Oncomine TCR Beta short-read assay on an Illumina iSeq 100. Paper-wide results and their limitations: At late post-vaccination timepoints, both infection-induced and vaccine-induced clones showed marked clonal contraction, consistent with waning T cell responses. Only a small number of convalescent patients were included, and no early post-infection timepoints were available, which limited the study. Among healthy vaccine recipients, nearly all vaccine-induced clones were SARS-CoV-2 mono-reactive, and just 1 of 255 was cross-reactive with common cold coronaviruses.

In the ViraFEST assay, PBMC were stimulated with viral peptide pools, and TCR sequencing was then used to find antigen-specific CD4+ T cell clonotypes based on their expansion. After approximately eleven days of culture, CD4+ T cells were isolated with the EasySep CD4+ T cell isolation kit. Each participant received two doses of an mRNA SARS-CoV-2 vaccine, either BNT162b2 or mRNA-1273. The absence of prior SARS-CoV-2 infection in healthy vaccine recipients was confirmed by negative nucleocapsid antibodies before and after vaccination. Some 2 million PBMC per well were cultured with 9 to 10 ug/ml peptides in IMDM containing approximately 4.7% human AB serum, 10 IU/ml IL-2 and gentamicin. On days 3 and 7, half of the culture medium was replaced with fresh IL-2-containing medium. Unless noted otherwise, every peptide stimulation condition was cultured in triplicate wells. PBMC were separated from whole blood using Ficoll-Paque Plus gradient centrifugation and were then either cryopreserved at -140C or used fresh. The overlapping peptide pools covered the spike proteins of SARS-CoV-2 and of the common cold coronaviruses HCoV-NL63, HCoV-OC43 and HCoV-229E. Genomic DNA was extracted from cultured CD4+ T cells with the QIAamp micro DNA kit.

The library was generated by the immunoSEQ multiplex PCR assay. DNA from the cultured, isolated CD4+ T cells was subjected to TCR beta CDR3 sequencing. The paper's processing steps were these. The analysis removed non-productive TCR sequences, trimmed reads to the CDR3 region, and retained only CDR3s that were 7 or more amino acids long. Antigen-specific clonotypes were identified with the MANAFEST web app by comparing expansion in peptide wells against reference cultures. To count as positive, a clone had to show expansion at FDR<0.05 compared with the reference and with all other wells, an odds ratio above 5, and a frequency above 0.1% in two replicate wells. A clonotype was called cross-reactive if it was significantly expanded both in SARS-CoV-2 spike wells and in at least one common cold coronavirus spike condition. CDR3 similarity was assessed by Levenshtein distance with the stringdist R package, and unrooted trees were built with ape in R 3.6.1. TCRdb retrieved this table from immuneACCESS and kept in-frame rearrangements only. Not all clones are present; in checked studies, unresolved V genes account for under half, and no reason is known for the remainder. V and J calls and clone size are those listed in that table; D and trimming were worked out from the DNA. The sample table records around 67,000 clones; 80% to 85% of these occur just once. The ten largest account for about 1.2% of the sample.

A word on this clone: Its antigen is still unknown. No much larger clonotype is one base removed from it; base qualities were not supplied.

The CDR3 spans 16 residues, from the cysteine through the phenylalanine. Left in the record is the CDR3 DNA by itself, 48 bases read in frame from the first base. Per the germline V gene (reference sequence), MNHNY is the CDR1 and SVGAGI is the CDR2. The germline V and J ends show losses of 5 bases and 4 bases respectively, and no gene match explains 11 bases of the junction. The rearranged chain carries TRBV6-6 and TRBJ1-5; 7 bases in between match TRBD1. The starting material was CD4+ T cells from PBMCs cultured with HCoV-229E spike peptides, obtained after COVID-19 vaccination. According to the study, the label for this sample's cell subset or site signals: HCoV-229E spike overlapping peptide pool stimulation. The receptor comes from a human donor who received a COVID-19 vaccine. The DNA reads as follows: TGTGCCAGCAGTCACGTCCGTAGACAGGGTAATCAGCCCCAGCATTTT. Its protein reads: CASSHVRRQGNQPQHF.